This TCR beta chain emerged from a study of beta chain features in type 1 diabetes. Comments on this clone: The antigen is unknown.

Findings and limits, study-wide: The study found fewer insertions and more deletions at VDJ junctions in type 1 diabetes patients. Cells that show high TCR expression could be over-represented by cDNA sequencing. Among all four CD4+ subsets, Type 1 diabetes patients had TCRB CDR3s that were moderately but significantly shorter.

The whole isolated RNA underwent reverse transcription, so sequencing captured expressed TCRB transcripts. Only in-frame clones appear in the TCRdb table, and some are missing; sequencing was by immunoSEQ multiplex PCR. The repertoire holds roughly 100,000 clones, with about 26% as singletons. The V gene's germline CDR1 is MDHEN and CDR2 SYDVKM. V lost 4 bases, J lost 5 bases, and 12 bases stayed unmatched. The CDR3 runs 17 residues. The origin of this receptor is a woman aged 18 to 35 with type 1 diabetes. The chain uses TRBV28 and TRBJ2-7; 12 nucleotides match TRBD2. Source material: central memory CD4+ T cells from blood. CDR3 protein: CASSYPTSGRGSHEQYF. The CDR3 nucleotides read TGTGCCAGCAGTTACCCGACTAGCGGGAGAGGCTCACACGAGCAGTACTTC.